A selection of T cell receptor beta chains follows, all from one sample in a study of vaccination and CD4 T cells after COVID-19. For these receptors, no antigen is known. TCRdb reanalysed the PCR reads using MiXCR and keeps one entry per CDR3 protein. Here the sample spans approximately 17,000 distinct CDR3 sequences, roughly three fifths being singletons. The sample here was CD4+ T cells from blood, cultured in vitro, taken before SARS-CoV-2 vaccination. These receptor sequences come from a human donor who had recovered from COVID-19. CDR3s include the opening cysteine and the closing phenylalanine or tryptophan. D genes are given only for firm matches. Clone sizes are given selectively: once, few, many, or a class where the clone is expanded.

>-|TRBV7-2|TRBJ2-2|-
CASSLVARWTGELFF
TGTGCCAGCAGCTTAGTCGCTCGGTGGACCGGGGAGCTGTTTTTT
>-|TRBV19|TRBJ1-5|-
CASSIDRGGYSNQPQHF
TGTGCCAGTAGTATAGACCGCGGCGGGTATAGCAATCAGCCCCAGCATTTT
>-|TRBV20-1|TRBJ1-6|medium-sized
CSAGRPQGREGSPLHF
TGCAGTGCTGGAAGACCCCAGGGGCGCGAGGGGTCACCCCTCCACTTT
>-|TRBV20-1|TRBJ2-5|few
CSAEYQETQYF
TGCAGTGCAGAGTACCAAGAGACCCAGTACTTC
>TRBD2|TRBV30|TRBJ2-3|-
CAWALRLAITDTQYF
TGTGCCTGGGCCCTTAGACTAGCGATCACAGATACGCAGTATTTT
>-|TRBV7-2|TRBJ2-1|-
CASSLAEEQFF
TGTGCCAGCAGCTTAGCCGAGGAGCAGTTCTTC
>TRBD1|TRBV6-1|TRBJ2-7|-
CASSQQGQVRYEQYF
TGTGCCAGCAGTCAACAGGGGCAGGTGAGGTACGAGCAGTACTTC
>-|TRBV10-3|TRBJ2-5|-
CAISEGGQETQYF
TGTGCCATCAGTGAAGGGGGGCAAGAGACCCAGTACTTC
>TRBD1|TRBV2|TRBJ1-2|few
CASSGTGFTLGYTF
TGTGCCAGCAGCGGGACAGGGTTTACACTGGGCTACACCTTC
>TRBD1|TRBV24-1|TRBJ2-1|-
CATSDVGQGANNEQFF
TGTGCCACCAGTGATGTCGGACAGGGGGCTAACAATGAGCAGTTCTTC
>-|TRBV6-1|TRBJ1-2|-
CASSEEGPNYGYTF
TGTGCCAGCAGTGAAGAGGGGCCTAACTATGGCTACACCTTC
>TRBD1|TRBV20-1|TRBJ2-7|-
CSALGDSAYEQYF
TGCAGTGCCCTTGGGGACAGCGCCTACGAGCAGTACTTC
>-|TRBV4-2|TRBJ1-2|-
CASSQGPHRDYGYTF
TGTGCCAGCAGCCAAGGACCCCACAGGGACTATGGCTACACCTTC
>-|TRBV20-1|TRBJ1-2|few
CSARDMTGTDEGGYTF
TGCAGTGCTAGAGACATGACAGGCACCGACGAGGGTGGCTACACCTTC
>-|TRBV20-1|TRBJ2-3|-
CSARGWGTDTQYF
TGCAGTGCCCGAGGCTGGGGGACAGATACGCAGTATTTT
>-|TRBV20-1|TRBJ2-3|few
CSASGRGTGITDTQYF
TGCAGTGCTAGTGGACGAGGGACGGGGATCACAGATACGCAGTATTTT
>-|TRBV28|TRBJ1-5|once
CASSSESRGNNQPQHF
TGTGCCAGCAGTTCGGAAAGCAGGGGTAACAATCAGCCCCAGCATTTT
>-|TRBV7-9|TRBJ2-7|-
CASALDKSYEQYF
TGTGCCAGCGCGCTGGACAAATCCTACGAGCAGTACTTC
>-|TRBV18|TRBJ2-3|-
CASSPRTGADTQYF
TGTGCCAGCTCACCCCGGACCGGGGCAGATACGCAGTATTTT
>-|TRBV29-1|TRBJ1-1|-
CSVEPPRRTEAFF
TGCAGCGTTGAGCCCCCTAGGAGGACTGAAGCTTTCTTT